One sample yielded the 24 T cell receptor beta chains listed below, sequenced in a study of graft-versus-host responses after intestinal transplantation. No antigen has been assigned to these receptors. Profiling relied on immunoSEQ multiplex PCR, and the TCRdb table lists in-frame clones only, not all of them. The sample yields more than 100,000 clones, just under 95% seen once. The source was unstimulated CD4+ T cells sorted from spleen or lymph node cells, collected before intestinal transplant. The receptors shown here come from a human donor who received an intestinal transplant.

CDR3 sequence: CAGTKGTNYNEQFF. CDR3 nucleotides: TGTGCCGGGACTAAGGGAACGAACTACAATGAGCAGTTCTTC. V is TRBV6-1 and J is TRBJ2-1, with 7 bases lining up with TRBD2. This CDR3 contains 14 residues. Germline CDR1 and CDR2: MNHNS and SASEGT. J was trimmed by 3 bases and V by 11 bases; bases with no gene match: 10.

This clone was recorded only once. This rearrangement joins TRBV6-6 to TRBJ1-2, with D unresolved. Looked up from germline, CDR1 is MNHNY and CDR2 is SVGAGI (reference sequence). V was pared by 8 bases and J by 8 bases, with 6 bases between. The CDR3 runs 9 residues. The CDR3 sequence: CASGVGYTF. Written as DNA, the CDR3 is TGTGCCAGCGGGGTGGGCTACACCTTC.

CDR3 sequence reads: CATSRGDSTTEAFF. For the CDR3, the DNA is TGTGCCACCAGCAGAGGGGACTCTACAACTGAAGCTTTCTTT. The V call is TRBV15, the J call TRBJ1-1; maybe TRBD1 (5 bases). Germline values: CDR1 LNHNV, CDR2 YYDKDF (reference sequence). The CDR3 length is 14 residues. V lost 1 base and J 5 bases, leaving 11 bases between the germline ends.

The J gene is TRBJ1-3, the V gene TRBV6-5; no definite D call. This CDR3 is built from 13 residues. Germline lookup yields CDR1 MNHEY and CDR2 SVGAGI. V lost 7 bases to trimming and J lost 0 bases, with 7 bases between them. The CDR3 nucleotides are TGTGCCAGCACTACTACCTCTGGAAACACCATATATTTT. Its translation: CASTTTSGNTIYF.

This clone occurred a few times. The rearrangement links TRBV5-1 to TRBJ1-1; D call uncertain. Trimming cost V 7 bases and J 7 bases, with 11 bases left between them. The germline V gene has CDR1 SGHRS and CDR2 YFSETQ. The CDR3 extends over 11 amino acids. The DNA for the CDR3 is TGCGCCAGCTTGGAGATGGGTGAAGCTTTCTTT. Its protein is CASLEMGEAFF.

The chain has TRBV6-5 and TRBJ2-3; TRBD1 aligns across 9 bases. J was trimmed by 1 base and V by 6 bases; bases with no gene match: 5. The CDR3 runs to 15 residues. CDR1 and CDR2 from the germline V gene are MNHEY and SVGAGI. The CDR3 DNA follows: TGTGCCAGCAGCCCGGGACAGGGACGCACAGATACGCAGTATTTT. It is translated as CASSPGQGRTDTQYF.

This sequence joins TRBV4-2 and TRBJ1-2; 7 bases are shared with TRBD1. Germline assignment: CDR1 LGHNA and CDR2 YNFKEQ. With 3 bases clipped from V and 3 bases from J, the junction kept 7 bases outside the gene matches. The CDR3 extends over 15 amino acids. The chain's CDR3 is CASSHNRGTDYGYTF. The CDR3 DNA is TGTGCCAGCAGCCATAACAGGGGTACAGACTATGGCTACACCTTC.

V usage is TRBV27 and J usage is TRBJ2-6, with 9 nucleotides matching TRBD1. In germline, CDR1 is MNHEY, CDR2 SMNVEV (reference sequence). Trimming took 6 bases from V and 0 from J; bases not matched to a gene: 6. The CDR3 length is 17 residues. DNA of the CDR3: TGTGCCAGCAGGGGGGGACAGGGATCCTCTGGGGCCAACGTCCTGACTTTC. As protein: CASRGGQGSSGANVLTF.

This chain connects TRBV18 to TRBJ1-2, with D hard to call. Germline V gene lookup returns CDR1 KGHSH and CDR2 LQKENI. The V gene lost 2 bases and the J gene lost 2 bases, with 6 bases spanning the gap. This CDR3 comprises 13 residues. The CDR3 protein is CASSPDTNYGYTF. In DNA, the CDR3 is TGTGCCAGCTCACCAGACACCAACTATGGCTACACCTTC.

The chain carries TRBV18 and TRBJ2-7; D might be TRBD2 (6 bases). Between the trimmed V and J ends, which lost 5 bases and 2 bases, there was a span of 10 bases. This CDR3 is 13 amino acids long. The V gene's germline CDR1 is KGHSH and CDR2 LQKENI. The CDR3 nucleotides are TGTGCCAGCTCAAGGGCGGGAACCTACGAGCAGTACTTC. Translating gives CASSRAGTYEQYF.

The V and J genes are TRBV5-1 and TRBJ2-7; a possible D gene is TRBD2 (5 bases). V dropped 0 bases and J dropped 3 bases, with 10 bases sitting between them. Germline CDR1 is SGHRS and CDR2 is YFSETQ. This CDR3 region has 14 residues. The CDR3 nucleotides read TGCGCCAGCAGCTTGGACATTCGGGGCTACGAGCAGTACTTC. It specifies CASSLDIRGYEQYF.

The CDR3 sequence is CASSLREGNQPQHF. CDR3 in DNA: TGTGCCAGCAGTTTGCGGGAGGGCAATCAGCCCCAGCATTTT. The V gene is TRBV27, the J gene TRBJ1-5; no firm D call. Germline V lookup: CDR1 MNHEY, CDR2 SMNVEV (reference sequence). The germline V and J ends were trimmed by 3 bases and 2 bases, with 8 bases remaining between them. There are 14 residues in the CDR3.

The chain uses TRBV28 and TRBJ1-1; D possibly corresponds to TRBD1 (6 bases). The CDR3 length is 15 residues. Trimming shortened V by 4 bases and J by 2 bases, and 14 bases separated the two germline ends. CDR1 and CDR2 from the germline V gene are MDHEN and SYDVKM. The CDR3 is CASSSGQIFNTEAFF. The CDR3 nucleotides read TGTGCCAGCAGTTCCGGACAGATCTTTAACACTGAAGCTTTCTTT.

This clone has just one count. This sequence joins TRBV6-6 and TRBJ2-2, with unresolved D. The CDR3 consists of 14 residues. With 6 bases removed from V and 0 bases from J, the gap between germline ends came to 8 bases. CDR1 MNHNY and CDR2 SVGAGI come from the germline V gene (reference sequence). CDR3 coding DNA: TGTGCCAGCAGGGGCCCCGCGAACACCGGGGAGCTGTTTTTT. Amino acid sequence: CASRGPANTGELFF.

The chain links TRBV7-3 to TRBJ1-1; no reliable D call. The CDR3 contains 16 residues. Trimming took 1 base from V and 2 from J, leaving 14 bases between them. Germline V lookup: CDR1 SGHTA, CDR2 FQGTGA. The chain's CDR3 is CASSLISGLLNTEAFF. The CDR3 coding sequence is TGTGCCAGCAGCTTAATCAGTGGACTGTTAAACACTGAAGCTTTCTTT.

CDR3 in DNA: TGTGCCAGCAGGCCGTTATCCGGGACGGGGAACACCGGGGAGCTGTTTTTT. As protein: CASRPLSGTGNTGELFF. The rearrangement uses TRBV11-2 and TRBJ2-2, with D perhaps given as TRBD1 or TRBD2 (5 bases each). The length of the CDR3 is 17 residues. The germline V gene has CDR1 SGHAT and CDR2 FQNNGV. V was shortened by 6 bases and J by 1 base, with 18 bases between the two germline ends.

The chain combines TRBV28 with TRBJ1-5, with a weak D call TRBD1 (6 bases). Germline CDR1 reads MDHEN; CDR2 reads SYDVKM. This CDR3 comprises 15 residues. The V and J ends lost 6 bases and 0 bases respectively, with 12 bases between them. The CDR3 region is CASRKGGYSNQPQHF. DNA of the CDR3: TGTGCCAGCAGGAAAGGGGGTTATAGCAATCAGCCCCAGCATTTT.

The chain has TRBV2 and TRBJ2-7; D is undetermined. V gave up 6 bases and J gave up 6 bases, with 27 bases separating them. Germline CDR1 and CDR2: SNHLY and FYNNEI. The CDR3 contains 17 residues. The CDR3 is CASRRPPHAYATSEQYF. CDR3 DNA sequence: TGTGCCAGCAGGCGGCCCCCACACGCATACGCGACCTCCGAGCAGTACTTC.

The rearrangement links TRBV2 to TRBJ1-1; no reliable D call. This CDR3 has 12 amino acids. CDR1 and CDR2 from the germline V gene are SNHLY and FYNNEI. V shed 2 bases and J shed 0 bases, with 1 base lying between them. The CDR3 here is CASSELNTEAFF. The CDR3 nucleotides read TGTGCCAGCAGTGAATTGAACACTGAAGCTTTCTTT.

The chain employs TRBV7-3 and TRBJ1-1, with D hard to call. The CDR3 is 13 amino acids. Germline V gives CDR1 SGHTA, CDR2 FQGTGA. Trimming removed 2 bases at V and 3 bases at J, with 7 bases between. The CDR3 nucleotides read TGTGCCAGCAGCTTATCGGAATACACTGAAGCTTTCTTT. Amino acid sequence: CASSLSEYTEAFF.

V usage is TRBV28 and J usage is TRBJ1-1; D not certain. The CDR3 is 13 amino acids. Germline-derived CDR1 and CDR2 are MDHEN and SYDVKM. The germline V and J ends were trimmed by 9 bases and 1 base, with 12 bases remaining between them. In DNA, the CDR3 is TGTGCCAGTATTGGGTTAGCGAACACTGAAGCTTTCTTT. Its protein product is CASIGLANTEAFF.

The chain is built from TRBV5-3 and TRBJ1-5; weak D call: TRBD1 (6 bases). Being an ORF, TRBV5-3 has a function that is uncertain. The CDR3 length is 14 residues. Trimming removed 4 bases at V and 6 bases at J, with 14 bases between. The CDR3 sequence is CARSRYRVPQPQHF. CDR3 in DNA: TGTGCCAGAAGCCGCTACAGGGTACCTCAGCCCCAGCATTTT.

CDR3: CASSEHRNTEAFF. CDR3 DNA: TGTGCCAGCAGTGAACACAGAAACACTGAAGCTTTCTTT. V usage is TRBV6-5 and J usage is TRBJ1-1; no firm D call. Trimming stripped 5 bases from V and 2 bases from J, with 9 bases between. The CDR3 totals 13 residues. Germline V lookup: CDR1 MNHEY, CDR2 SVGAGI.

The gene calls are TRBV20-1 and TRBJ2-3; D gene ambiguous. From germline, CDR1 is DFQATT and CDR2 SNEGSKA (reference sequence). V was clipped by 7 bases and J by 3 bases, with 5 bases between them. The CDR3 has 10 residues. The CDR3, as DNA: TGCAGTGTCTCAACAGATACGCAGTATTTT. Its protein product is CSVSTDTQYF.